The 16 T cell receptor beta chains reported below all come from one sample, sequenced in a study of cytomegalovirus exposure and HLA in healthy donors. Using immunoSEQ multiplex PCR, the repertoire was profiled, and TCRdb retains in-frame clones only, with some absent. The sample holds some 77,000 clones; 90% to 95% are singletons and the top ten take roughly 1.4%. Source material: PBMCs. The receptors stem from a man younger than 30 in good health and CMV-seropositive.

Of note for this clone: The same CDR3 arises from other DNA sequences in this sample as well. V is TRBV5-4 and J is TRBJ2-7, with D perhaps TRBD1 (7 bases). Trimming left V 0 bases short and J 0 bases short, with 10 bases between. Germline V lookup: CDR1 SGHNT, CDR2 YYREEE (reference sequence). The CDR3 covers 15 residues. The CDR3 coding sequence is TGTGCCAGCAGCTTGGGACAGGGACTCTCCTACGAGCAGTACTTC. As protein: CASSLGQGLSYEQYF.

The J gene is TRBJ2-1, the V gene TRBV5-6, with TRBD2 identical over 8 bases. CDR1 is SGHDT and CDR2 is YYEEEE in the germline V gene. The CDR3 totals 15 residues. J gave up 0 bases and V 2 bases, and 1 base lay outside the gene matches. The CDR3 region has the DNA TGTGCCAGCAGCTTCGGGACTAGCTCCTACAATGAGCAGTTCTTC. As protein: CASSFGTSSYNEQFF. Combining the CDR3 with reference TRBV5-6 and TRBJ2-1 gives the whole variable domain DAGVTQSPTHLIKTRGQQVTLRCSPKSGHDTVSWYQQALGQGPQFIFQYYEEEERQRGNFPDRFSGHQFPNYSSELNVNALLLGDSALYLCASSFGTSSYNEQFFGPGTRLTVL.

The chain recombines TRBV2 with TRBJ1-5; the match to TRBD1 covers 11 bases. The CDR3 has 13 amino acids. V trimming: 10 bases; J trimming: 3 bases; junction bases outside the gene matches: 2. Germline assignment: CDR1 SNHLY and CDR2 FYNNEI. The CDR3 sequence is CATGQGVNQPQHF. CDR3 bases: TGTGCCACGGGACAGGGGGTCAATCAGCCCCAGCATTTT.

DNA of the CDR3: TGTGCCAGCAGCGACACACTAGCTAGGGAGACCCAGTACTTC. It specifies CASSDTLARETQYF. The chain has TRBV7-8 and TRBJ2-5, with D maybe TRBD2 (6 bases). The CDR3 sequence is 14 residues long. The V and J ends lost 5 bases and 5 bases respectively, with 15 bases between them. From germline, CDR1 is SGHVS and CDR2 FQNEAQ.

A few counts support this clone. The CDR3 region is CASSPSGGAYNEQFF. The CDR3 DNA sequence: TGTGCCAGCTCACCTAGCGGGGGGGCCTACAATGAGCAGTTCTTC. This chain uses TRBV18 with TRBJ2-1, with 11 bases fitting TRBD2. Germline V lookup: CDR1 KGHSH, CDR2 LQKENI. The ends lost 3 bases at V and 2 bases at J; junction bases unmatched: 0. The CDR3 runs 15 residues.

The rearrangement joins TRBV28 to TRBJ1-2, with a possible D match to TRBD1 (6 bases). The CDR3 loop spans 15 amino acids. Germline CDR1 is MDHEN and CDR2 is SYDVKM. V lost 5 bases to trimming and J lost 7 bases, with 20 bases between them. The CDR3 coding sequence is TGTGCCAGCAGTGCCCGGGACCACTGGGGGCCTGGCTACACCTTC. This gives the protein CASSARDHWGPGYTF.

The chain uses TRBV7-2 and TRBJ2-5, with D maybe TRBD2 (6 bases). CDR3 length: 15 residues. Germline CDR1 SGHTA, CDR2 FQGNSA. V was shortened by 5 bases and J by 1 base, with 14 bases between the two germline ends. The CDR3 nucleotides are TGTGCCAGCAGCCCCTCCGTAGCGGTCCAAGAGACCCAGTACTTC. Protein product: CASSPSVAVQETQYF.

V usage is TRBV10-1 and J usage is TRBJ2-1, with 8 bases identical to TRBD2. The CDR3 is 14 amino acids. Germline CDR1 and CDR2: WNHNN and SYGVQD (reference sequence). V was pared by 3 bases and J by 8 bases, with 6 bases of the junction left unmatched. CDR3 nucleotide sequence: TGCGCCAGCAGTGATTTTAGCGGGAACCATGAGCAGTTCTTC. It is translated as CASSDFSGNHEQFF.

V and J are TRBV19 and TRBJ2-1, with D uncertain. This CDR3 is 13 amino acids long. V lost 5 bases to trimming and J lost 3 bases, with 8 bases between them. Germline V CDR1 and CDR2: LNHDA, SQIVND (reference sequence). CDR3 coding DNA: TGTGCCAGTAGTTATACAGTCTACAATGAGCAGTTCTTC. Translating it yields CASSYTVYNEQFF.

Here the CDR3 DNA reads TGTGCCAGCAGCAACATGGGAGTCACAGATACGCAGTATTTT. Translation: CASSNMGVTDTQYF. V gene TRBV9 combines with J gene TRBJ2-3, with D possibly TRBD2 on 5 matching bases. CDR1 is SGDLS, CDR2 YYNGEE, per germline. V was cut by 4 bases and J by 2 bases, with 11 bases left in between. This CDR3 region has 14 residues.

The chain carries TRBV7-3 and TRBJ2-1; TRBD2 matches 7 bases. Per germline, CDR1 SGHTA and CDR2 FQGTGA. The CDR3 has 17 amino acids. The J segment lost 10 bases and the V segment lost 1 base, leaving 16 bases of the junction unmatched. The DNA of the CDR3 is TGTGCCAGCAGCTTAAGAGGTAAAGCGGGAATAGTATACGAGCAGTTCTTC. This gives the protein CASSLRGKAGIVYEQFF.

The V gene is TRBV5-1, the J gene TRBJ2-2; perhaps TRBD1 as D (6 bases). The CDR3 loop spans 15 amino acids. Germline V CDR1 and CDR2: SGHRS, YFSETQ. The V and J ends lost 5 bases and 5 bases respectively, with 16 bases between them. The CDR3 DNA is TGCGCCAGCAGTCCCGGGACACGGTATACCGGGGAGCTGTTTTTT. Protein: CASSPGTRYTGELFF.

The genes are TRBV2 and TRBJ2-7; 8 nucleotides align to TRBD1. The CDR3 sequence is 16 residues long. Germline values: CDR1 SNHLY, CDR2 FYNNEI. The V gene end was trimmed by 0 bases and the J gene end by 3 bases; junction bases not matched to a gene: 7. CDR3 amino acids: CASSEAVVDRDYEQYF. The CDR3 DNA reads TGTGCCAGCAGTGAAGCGGTAGTGGACAGGGACTACGAGCAGTACTTC.

The rearrangement uses TRBV6-1 and TRBJ1-5; the D is unclear. Deletions cut 6 bases from V and 5 bases from J, with 14 bases between. The CDR3 has 14 amino acids. Germline values: CDR1 MNHNS, CDR2 SASEGT. Written as DNA, the CDR3 is TGTGCCAGCAGCGCCCACGAGATGTATCAGCCCCAGCATTTT. It encodes CASSAHEMYQPQHF.

This sequence joins TRBV19 and TRBJ2-2, with TRBD2 matching 7 bases. Germline CDR1 is LNHDA and CDR2 is SQIVND (reference sequence). V shed 7 bases and J 2 bases; nucleotides not matched to a gene: 4. The CDR3 has 14 residues. The CDR3 nucleotides read TGTGCCAGTAATGGCGGGAGTAACACCGGGGAGCTGTTTTTT. Protein: CASNGGSNTGELFF.

The chain is built from TRBV6-5 and TRBJ2-7; no reliable D call. Deletions cut 3 bases from V and 3 bases from J, with 12 bases between. This CDR3 has 14 residues. CDR1 is MNHEY and CDR2 is SVGAGI in the germline V gene. The CDR3 nucleotides are TGTGCCAGCAGTTATCTCCCCGTCCGCTACGAGCAGTACTTC. Translated, it gives CASSYLPVRYEQYF.